This entry lists 30 T cell receptor beta chains sequenced from one sample in a study of T cell repertoires in urothelial bladder cancer. Only in-frame clones appear in the TCRdb table, and some are missing; sequencing was by immunoSEQ multiplex PCR. This sample has around 1,400 clones, with about two thirds found just once. Source material: tumor-infiltrating cells from bladder cancer. Source of these receptors: a human donor with urothelial carcinoma.

This chain joins TRBV28 and TRBJ1-5; 7 nucleotides align to TRBD1. V was clipped by 5 bases and J by 4 bases; unmatched bases: 8. This CDR3 spans 15 amino acids. Germline V lookup: CDR1 MDHEN, CDR2 SYDVKM. The CDR3 DNA is TGTGCCAGCAGTACAATGGACAGGAGAAATCAGCCCCAGCATTTT. It is translated as CASSTMDRRNQPQHF.

V usage is TRBV5-4 and J usage is TRBJ2-1; 12 positions agree with TRBD1. In germline, CDR1 is SGHNT, CDR2 YYREEE (reference sequence). The CDR3 sequence is 15 residues long. V lost 3 bases, J lost 7 bases, and 5 bases stayed unmatched. The CDR3 DNA sequence: TGTGCCAGCAGCTGGGACAGGGGGCGCGAGAATGAGCAGTTCTTC. Translation: CASSWDRGRENEQFF.

The rearrangement links TRBV7-9 to TRBJ2-1; 9 positions agree with TRBD2. Germline trimming cut 1 base from V and 3 bases from J; bases unmatched to any gene: 10. The CDR3 is 18 amino acids. Germline-derived CDR1 and CDR2 are SEHNR and FQNEAQ (reference sequence). In nucleotides, the CDR3 is TGTGCCAGCAGCTTAGATTGGTTAGCGGGAGCTGACTACAATGAGCAGTTCTTC. It is translated as CASSLDWLAGADYNEQFF.

The V and J genes are TRBV5-5 and TRBJ1-5, with 9 bases identical to TRBD1. Germline CDR1 reads SGHKS; CDR2 reads YYEKEE (reference sequence). The J segment lost 5 bases and the V segment lost 3 bases, leaving 3 bases of the junction unmatched. This CDR3 contains 14 residues. The CDR3: CASSWGQGDQPQHF. DNA of the CDR3: TGTGCCAGCAGCTGGGGACAGGGAGATCAGCCCCAGCATTTT.

V usage is TRBV5-1 and J usage is TRBJ2-3; D is possibly TRBD1 (6 bases). The CDR3 spans 15 residues. Germline CDR1 SGHRS, CDR2 YFSETQ. Trimming cost V 5 bases and J 2 bases, with 15 bases left between them. In DNA, the CDR3 is TGCGCCAGCAGTACACAGGGCTCTGACACAGATACGCAGTATTTT. It encodes CASSTQGSDTDTQYF.

Written as DNA, the CDR3 is TGTGCCAGCAGCCCCGGACGGGGGAACACTGAAGCTTTCTTT. It is translated as CASSPGRGNTEAFF. The chain carries TRBV7-8 and TRBJ1-1, with unresolved D. Trimming took 5 bases from V and 1 from J, leaving 11 bases between them. The CDR3 covers 14 residues. Germline V gene data show CDR1 as SGHVS and CDR2 as FQNEAQ.

This chain uses TRBV5-1 with TRBJ2-1, with TRBD1 matching over 9 bases. CDR3 length: 15 residues. Looked up from germline, CDR1 is SGHRS and CDR2 is YFSETQ. V gave up 0 bases and J gave up 4 bases; unmatched junction bases: 2. This chain's CDR3 is CASSLEQGAYNEQFF. CDR3 sequence (DNA): TGCGCCAGCAGCTTGGAACAGGGGGCTTACAATGAGCAGTTCTTC.

This clone has only a few counts. The rearrangement links TRBV2 to TRBJ2-1; weak D call: TRBD2 (7 bases). CDR1 is SNHLY, CDR2 FYNNEI, per germline. Between the trimmed V and J ends, which lost 5 bases and 4 bases, there was a span of 15 bases. This CDR3 has 15 residues. This CDR3 reads CASSLGGRTYNEQFF. The CDR3 DNA reads as TGTGCCAGCAGTCTCGGGGGGCGCACGTACAATGAGCAGTTCTTC.

This clone was seen once. This chain connects TRBV7-2 to TRBJ2-6; D is uncertain. Germline loops: CDR1 SGHTA, CDR2 FQGNSA. The CDR3 spans 15 residues. Trimming shortened V by 5 bases and J by 2 bases, and 10 bases separated the two germline ends. For the CDR3, the DNA is TGTGCCAGCAGCCCAAACAATCCTGGGGCCAACGTCCTGACTTTC. Protein product: CASSPNNPGANVLTF. Supplemented by reference TRBV7-2 and TRBJ2-6, the full variable domain reads GAGVSQSPSNKVTEKGKDVELRCDPISGHTALYWYRQSLGQGLEFLIYFQGNSAPDKSGLPSDRFSAERTGGSVSTLTIQRTQQEDSAVYLCASSPNNPGANVLTFGAGSRLTVL.

This chain joins TRBV9 and TRBJ1-5; D is unclear. Germline-derived CDR1 and CDR2 are SGDLS and YYNGEE. The CDR3 loop spans 14 amino acids. V was pared by 3 bases and J by 4 bases, with 11 bases between. The CDR3 DNA reads as TGTGCCAGCAGCGCCCAGCTAGTAAATCAGCCCCAGCATTTT. Protein product: CASSAQLVNQPQHF.

The CDR3 DNA reads TGTGCCAGCTCACCAAGGACAGCCAACACTGAAGCTTTCTTT. Amino acids: CASSPRTANTEAFF. This chain joins TRBV18 and TRBJ1-1, with D possibly matching TRBD1 (6 bases). Germline CDR1 and CDR2: KGHSH and LQKENI. This CDR3 is built from 14 residues. V lost 2 bases and J lost 2, with 9 bases in between. Based on the CDR3 plus reference TRBV18 and TRBJ1-1, the full variable domain is NAGVMQNPRHLVRRRGQEARLRCSPMKGHSHVYWYRQLPEEGLKFMVYLQKENIIDESGMPKERFSAEFPKEGPSILRIQQVVRGDSAAYFCASSPRTANTEAFFGQGTRLTVV.

The chain joins TRBV28 to TRBJ2-1; 9 nucleotides align to TRBD1. Germline trimming cut 3 bases from V and 9 bases from J; bases unmatched to any gene: 15. The CDR3 is 17 residues long. Germline V gene sequence: CDR1 MDHEN, CDR2 SYDVKM. The DNA for the CDR3 is TGTGCCAGCAGTTTTGGGGGAGGGGGACAGGGTTCCTCTGAGCAGTTCTTC. This sequence encodes CASSFGGGGQGSSEQFF.

The J gene is TRBJ1-4, the V gene TRBV21-1. TRBV21-1 is a pseudogene. CDR3 length: 23 residues. CDR3: CASTENRPLGGHTIGATNEKLFF. The CDR3, as DNA: TGTGCCAGCACCGAAAATAGACCTCTGGGGGGACATACAATCGGGGCTACAAATGAAAAACTGTTTTTT.

The chain uses TRBV2 and TRBJ1-3; 9 bases line up with TRBD1. Germline values: CDR1 SNHLY, CDR2 FYNNEI. The CDR3 sequence is 18 residues long. The V and J ends lost 3 bases and 4 bases, in that order; junction bases with no gene match: 13. The CDR3 reads CASSEVQGARGFGNTIYF. In DNA form, the CDR3 reads TGTGCCAGCAGTGAGGTACAGGGGGCTAGAGGGTTCGGAAACACCATATATTTT.

The J gene is TRBJ1-5, the V gene TRBV5-6; D is unresolved. The V gene lost 0 bases and the J gene lost 6 bases, with 16 bases spanning the gap. The germline CDR1 and CDR2 sequences are SGHDT and YYEEEE. The CDR3 is made up of 16 amino acids. The DNA of the CDR3 is TGTGCCAGCAGCTTGGCCGGGCAGTTCGGTGTTCAGCCCCAGCATTTT. Translated: CASSLAGQFGVQPQHF.

This clone was seen just once. For the CDR3, the DNA is TGTGCCAGCAGCCCGAGACTAGACTCCTACAATGAGCAGTTCTTC. It specifies CASSPRLDSYNEQFF. V gene TRBV9 combines with J gene TRBJ2-1; D might be TRBD2 (6 bases). Per the germline V gene, CDR1 is SGDLS and CDR2 is YYNGEE. Trimming removed 4 bases from V and 0 bases from J, with 11 bases in between. This CDR3 contains 15 residues.

Comments on this clone: At one boundary the junction diverges from the germline segment, which might be a read error. This rearrangement joins TRBV29-1 to TRBJ1-2; 7 nucleotides agree with TRBD1. The CDR3 loop spans 13 amino acids. CDR1 is SQVTM and CDR2 is ANQGSEA in the germline V gene. CDR3 DNA sequence: TGCAGCGTTGATGAGGGGGCTCCGCATGGCCACACCTTC. Protein: CSVDEGAPHGHTF.

This chain uses TRBV11-2 with TRBJ1-1; D remains ambiguous. Germline V gives CDR1 SGHAT, CDR2 FQNNGV. This CDR3 has 15 residues. The ends were cut back, 5 bases at V and 1 base at J, with 14 bases in the middle. In DNA, the CDR3 is TGTGCCAGCAGCCCAGGTCGGAGCTCGAACACTGAAGCTTTCTTT. Protein product: CASSPGRSSNTEAFF.

J is TRBJ2-1 and V is TRBV19, with 10 bases that match TRBD2. This CDR3 spans 14 amino acids. From germline, CDR1 is LNHDA and CDR2 SQIVND (reference sequence). V lost 3 bases to trimming and J lost 9 bases; unmatched junction nucleotides: 5. The CDR3 sequence: CASSIVAGGSEQFF. As DNA, the CDR3 is TGTGCCAGTAGTATCGTAGCGGGAGGCAGTGAGCAGTTCTTC.

V is TRBV18 and J is TRBJ2-2; no firm D call. CDR1 and CDR2 (germline): KGHSH, LQKENI. CDR3 length: 11 residues. Deletions cut 3 bases from V and 4 bases from J, with 0 bases between. This CDR3 is CASSPTGELFF. DNA of the CDR3: TGTGCCAGCTCACCCACCGGGGAGCTGTTTTTT.

The J gene is TRBJ1-1, the V gene TRBV19; no clear D gene. The CDR3 runs to 13 residues. Germline V gene sequence: CDR1 LNHDA, CDR2 SQIVND (reference sequence). V gave up 7 bases and J gave up 7 bases, with 16 bases separating them. CDR3 sequence reads: CASTRSMGYEAFF. The CDR3 bases are TGTGCCAGTACCCGAAGCATGGGATATGAAGCTTTCTTT.

The chain is built from TRBV21-1 and TRBJ2-7; TRBD2, the table's D call, was not compared with the DNA. TRBV21-1 is reported as a pseudogene. CDR3 size: 16 residues. CDR3 amino acids: CASSKLGLGLDCEQYF. In DNA, the CDR3 is TGTGCCAGCAGCAAACTAGGGCTGGGACTGGATTGCGAGCAGTACTTC.

The rearrangement links TRBV5-1 to TRBJ2-5; D is ambiguous. Germline CDR1 reads SGHRS; CDR2 reads YFSETQ. The ends were cut back, 4 bases at V and 2 bases at J, with 12 bases in the middle. The length of the CDR3 is 14 residues. The CDR3 sequence: CASSPPDLQETQYF. In nucleotides, the CDR3 is TGCGCCAGCAGCCCTCCGGACCTGCAAGAGACCCAGTACTTC.

This clone is a singleton in its sample. The chain recombines TRBV5-6 with TRBJ1-4; D is possibly TRBD1 (5 bases). Per the germline V gene, CDR1 is SGHDT and CDR2 is YYEEEE. This CDR3 has 16 residues. Trimming took 4 bases from V and 0 from J, leaving 13 bases between them. For the CDR3, the DNA is TGTGCCAGCAGCGAGTGGGGCCTTGCAACTAATGAAAAACTGTTTTTT. Encoded protein: CASSEWGLATNEKLFF.

The V gene is TRBV4-2, the J gene TRBJ2-1, with D uncertain. V lost 0 bases and J lost 12, with 6 bases in between. This CDR3 spans 11 amino acids. Germline V CDR1 and CDR2: LGHNA, YNFKEQ. The CDR3 region is CASSQDVLQFF. The CDR3, as DNA: TGTGCCAGCAGCCAAGATGTCCTGCAGTTCTTC.

This clone is large within its sample. The J gene is TRBJ1-4, the V gene TRBV2; D is ambiguous. The ends were cut back, 3 bases at V and 0 bases at J, with 14 bases in the middle. Germline-derived CDR1 and CDR2 are SNHLY and FYNNEI. The CDR3 consists of 17 residues. CDR3 in amino acids: CASSDWGTPATNEKLFF. The CDR3 nucleotides read TGTGCCAGCAGTGATTGGGGAACTCCCGCAACTAATGAAAAACTGTTTTTT.

The chain is built from TRBV7-2 and TRBJ1-1; possibly TRBD1 for D (5 bases). This CDR3 spans 14 amino acids. The V gene's germline CDR1 is SGHTA and CDR2 FQGNSA. The V gene lost 3 bases and the J gene lost 2 bases, with 10 bases spanning the gap. The DNA for the CDR3 is TGTGCCAGCAGCTTGACAGCAATAAACACTGAAGCTTTCTTT. Encoded protein: CASSLTAINTEAFF.

This clone showed up just a few times. The V and J genes are TRBV30 and TRBJ2-7; D is undetermined. Trimming removed 3 bases at V and 2 bases at J, with 8 bases between. CDR3 length: 12 residues. The germline V gene encodes CDR1 GTSNPN and CDR2 SVGIG (reference sequence). CDR3 sequence reads: CAWRAPTYEQYF. The CDR3 region has the DNA TGTGCCTGGAGGGCCCCTACCTACGAGCAGTACTTC.

This chain uses TRBV4-2 with TRBJ2-3, with a possible D match to TRBD2 (6 bases). The CDR3 has 16 residues. The V end was cut by 2 bases, the J end by 0 bases, with 12 bases between. Germline V gene data show CDR1 as LGHNA and CDR2 as YNFKEQ. CDR3 DNA sequence: TGTGCCAGCAGCCAAAAGACTAGAATAAGCACAGATACGCAGTATTTT. It codes for CASSQKTRISTDTQYF.

This chain connects TRBV11-1 to TRBJ2-2; 9 nucleotides align to TRBD1. Germline loops: CDR1 SGHAT, CDR2 FQDESV (reference sequence). The ends lost 5 bases at V and 4 bases at J; junction bases unmatched: 5. The CDR3 consists of 15 residues. CDR3 in DNA: TGTGCCAGCAGCCCACAGGGGGCGAGCACCGGGGAGCTGTTTTTT. It translates to CASSPQGASTGELFF.